The rows below give T cell receptor beta chains drawn from one sample of a study of blood T cells in healthy people across ages. One entry per CDR3 protein, called by TCRdb with MiXCR from the 5' RACE reads. The sample has hundreds of thousands of distinct CDR3 sequences, under 30% seen once. Sample: blood. These receptors all stem from an elderly woman in good health. Both conserved end residues are part of each CDR3. The D gene is left open where the match is weak. Clone size is shown for a subset of rows, as once, few, many or a class of expanded clone.

clone size,V gene,D gene,J gene,CDR3 DNA,CDR3 protein
few,TRBV12-3/TRBV12-4,-,TRBJ2-7,TGTGCCAGCAGCAGAGGGACCGACGGAGGAAGGGACTTC,CASSRGTDGGRDF
-,TRBV12-3/TRBV12-4,TRBD2,TRBJ2-3,TGTGCCAGCAGACGACTAGCAGTTGAGGATACGCAGTATTTT,CASRRLAVEDTQYF
many,TRBV7-2,-,TRBJ2-3,TGTGCCAGCAGCCAGGCGGGCCCAGATACGCAGTATTTT,CASSQAGPDTQYF
-,TRBV7-2,-,TRBJ1-1,TGTGCCAGCAGCTTCGGGCAGTTGAACACTGAAGCTTTCTTT,CASSFGQLNTEAFF
many,TRBV2,TRBD2,TRBJ2-3,TGTGCCAGCAGTGTAGCGGGGGGAAACACAGATACGCAGTATTTT,CASSVAGGNTDTQYF
-,TRBV12-3/TRBV12-4,-,TRBJ1-1,TGTGCCAGCAGTTTTCGGGACTACACTGAAGCTTTCTTT,CASSFRDYTEAFF
many,TRBV27,-,TRBJ2-3,TGTGCCAGCAGTCCACAGGCAGATACGCAGTATTTT,CASSPQADTQYF
-,TRBV29-1,TRBD2,TRBJ2-1,TGCAGCGTGACTAGCGGGAGCCTTGAGCAGTTCTTC,CSVTSGSLEQFF
-,TRBV6-1,TRBD2,TRBJ2-1,TGTGCCAGCAGTCCCCTAGCGGGGGGCCACAATGGGCAGTTCTTC,CASSPLAGGHNGQFF
many,TRBV6-2/TRBV6-3,TRBD1,TRBJ1-5,TGTGCCAGCAGTTACGGACAGGGTCTGGATGTGGGCAATCAGCCCCAGCATTTT,CASSYGQGLDVGNQPQHF
many,TRBV4-2,-,TRBJ2-3,TGTGCCAGCAGCCAAGCTGACGGGGATAGCACAGATACGCAGTATTTT,CASSQADGDSTDTQYF
-,TRBV5-1,-,TRBJ2-6,-,CASSPWGAGANVWTF
many,TRBV29-1,-,TRBJ2-3,TGCAGCGTTAAATCGACGGGAACAGATACGCAGTATTTT,CSVKSTGTDTQYF
-,TRBV4-1,-,TRBJ2-7,TGCGCCAGCAGCGGGGGTCTTCAGGTCCGCGAGCAGTACTTC,CASSGGLQVREQYF
many,TRBV27,-,TRBJ2-5,TGTGCCAGCAGGCTACTGGTTCAAGAGACCCAGTACTTC,CASRLLVQETQYF
-,TRBV6-2/TRBV6-3,-,TRBJ1-5,TGTGCCAGCAGCCTCCATAAGGGAGGTAGCAATCAGCCCCAGCATTTT,CASSLHKGGSNQPQHF
many,TRBV18,-,TRBJ2-1,TGTGCCAGCTCACCGCTCCCCGACAATGAGCAGTTCTTC,CASSPLPDNEQFF
-,TRBV6-1,TRBD1,TRBJ2-1,TGTGCCAGTCTATGGACAGGGTCGGAAAATGAGCAGTTCTTC,CASLWTGSENEQFF
few,TRBV5-6,TRBD1,TRBJ2-7,TGTGCCAGCAGCTTGCCACGGACAGGTGTCAACGAGCAGTACTTC,CASSLPRTGVNEQYF
many,TRBV6-6,-,TRBJ2-3,TGTGCCAGCAGCAGGCCGCGAAATACGCAGTATTTT,CASSRPRNTQYF